The 23 T cell receptor beta chains below were found in one sample sequenced in a study of CD8 T cells in Susac syndrome. Reverse transcription used about 0.5 to 1 ug RNA and random hexamers. A single record per CDR3 protein comes from TCRdb applying MiXCR to the immunoSEQ multiplex PCR reads. The data show 150,000 to 180,000 distinct CDR3 sequences, roughly 95% seen once. Sequenced: CD4+ T cells from PBMCs. Receptor source: a human donor with Susac syndrome.

The chain recombines TRBV4-3 with TRBJ2-7; no firm D call. Germline loops: CDR1 LGHNA, CDR2 YSLEER. This CDR3 has 16 amino acids. V was shortened by 0 bases and J by 3 bases, with 15 bases between the two germline ends. The CDR3 region is CASSQEGDGDFYEQYF. The CDR3 DNA reads TGCGCCAGCAGCCAAGAGGGTGACGGCGATTTCTACGAGCAGTACTTC.

The chain couples TRBV15 to TRBJ2-4; D not resolved. Germline assignment: CDR1 LNHNV and CDR2 YYDKDF (reference sequence). This CDR3 has 14 residues. Trimming left V 5 bases short and J 6 bases short, with 14 bases between. CDR3 region: CATSRRAERNIQYF. CDR3 sequence (DNA): TGTGCCACCAGCCGCCGGGCAGAGAGAAACATTCAGTACTTC.

This chain links TRBV3-1 with TRBJ2-1; D not resolved. Trimming took 2 bases from V and 0 from J, leaving 11 bases between them. The CDR3 extends over 16 amino acids. Germline loops: CDR1 LGHDT, CDR2 YNNKEL (reference sequence). CDR3 protein: CASSQYPQDSYNEQFF. CDR3 coding DNA: TGTGCCAGCAGCCAATATCCCCAGGACTCCTACAATGAGCAGTTCTTC.

This chain links TRBV9 with TRBJ2-1; 7 positions match TRBD2. This CDR3 has 15 residues. V was pared by 4 bases and J by 10 bases, with 14 bases of the junction left unmatched. CDR1 and CDR2 (germline): SGDLS, YYNGEE. The CDR3 is CASSRGDYTEGEQFF. CDR3 bases: TGTGCCAGCAGCAGAGGGGACTACACCGAAGGGGAGCAGTTCTTC.

The CDR3 sequence is CASSSEGYGYTF. CDR3 sequence (DNA): TGTGCCAGCAGCTCCGAGGGCTATGGCTACACCTTC. The chain joins TRBV5-4 to TRBJ1-2; D uncertain. Per germline, CDR1 SGHNT and CDR2 YYREEE (reference sequence). The length of the CDR3 is 12 residues. V lost 3 bases and J 4 bases, leaving 7 bases between the germline ends.

The V call is TRBV20-1, the J call TRBJ1-3; D might be TRBD1 (6 bases). Trimming pared 7 bases from V and 4 bases from J, leaving 14 bases between. The germline CDR1 and CDR2 sequences are DFQATT and SNEGSKA (reference sequence). The CDR3 is made up of 13 amino acids. The DNA for the CDR3 is TGCAGTGTAAAGAAGGGGGGCGGAAACACCATATATTTT. Translated, it gives CSVKKGGGNTIYF.

V usage is TRBV12-3 or TRBV12-4 and J usage is TRBJ1-4; D is uncertain. The CDR3 is 15 residues long. Trimming took 3 bases from V and 3 from J, leaving 11 bases between them. CDR3 nucleotides: TGTGCCAGCAGTTTGCGCGGCAGCTCTAATGAAAAACTGTTTTTT. This sequence encodes CASSLRGSSNEKLFF.

This chain joins TRBV15 and TRBJ2-1, with TRBD2 matching 7 bases. V trimming: 0 bases; J trimming: 5 bases; junction bases outside the gene matches: 4. Germline assignment: CDR1 LNHNV and CDR2 YYDKDF (reference sequence). CDR3 length equals 15 residues. The CDR3 nucleotides are TGTGCCACCAGCAGAGATCTAGCGGTGGACAATGAGCAGTTCTTC. Translating it yields CATSRDLAVDNEQFF.

This sequence joins TRBV19 and TRBJ1-4; possibly TRBD1 for D (5 bases). Trimming left V 5 bases short and J 4 bases short, with 23 bases between. This CDR3 spans 18 amino acids. Germline values: CDR1 LNHDA, CDR2 SQIVND (reference sequence). CDR3 coding DNA: TGTGCCAGTAGTGCCCGCCGGGACCCAAGGACCTATAATGAAAAACTGTTTTTT. The encoded protein is CASSARRDPRTYNEKLFF. Full variable domain (missing parts from reference TRBV19 and TRBJ1-4): DGGITQSPKYLFRKEGQNVTLSCEQNLNHDAMYWYRQDPGQGLRLIYYSQIVNDFQKGDIAEGYSVSREKKESFPLTVTSAQKNPTAFYLCASSARRDPRTYNEKLFFGSGTQLSVL.

V usage is TRBV29-1 and J usage is TRBJ1-1; D unresolved. V was clipped by 6 bases and J by 6 bases, with 11 bases between them. The CDR3 runs 11 residues. Germline CDR1 and CDR2: SQVTM and ANQGSEA. The CDR3 bases are TGCAGCGTGTCGACTCCTTCTGAAGCTTTCTTT. This gives the protein CSVSTPSEAFF.

V and J are TRBV2 and TRBJ2-3; 7 nucleotides agree with TRBD2. The CDR3 is 13 residues long. The junction had 3 bases not matched to a gene; V was cut back by 6 bases and J by 3 bases. The V gene's germline CDR1 is SNHLY and CDR2 FYNNEI. This CDR3 reads CASRSGETDTQYF. In nucleotides, the CDR3 is TGTGCCAGCAGGAGCGGGGAAACAGATACGCAGTATTTT.

This chain joins TRBV9 and TRBJ2-7; 10 nucleotides agree with TRBD1. V lost 4 bases to trimming and J lost 2 bases; unmatched junction nucleotides: 3. Germline assignment: CDR1 SGDLS and CDR2 YYNGEE. This CDR3 is built from 14 residues. The CDR3 region has the DNA TGTGCCAGCAGCATGGGGACAGGGGCCTACGAGCAGTACTTC. Its translation: CASSMGTGAYEQYF. The variable domain in full, completed from reference TRBV9 and TRBJ2-7, reads DSGVTQTPKHLITATGQRVTLRCSPRSGDLSVYWYQQSLDQGLQFLIQYYNGEERAKGNILERFSAQQFPDLHSELNLSSLELGDSALYFCASSMGTGAYEQYFGPGTRLTVT.

The chain is built from TRBV11-3 and TRBJ1-5; D possibly corresponds to TRBD1 (6 bases). Trimming removed 1 base at V and 0 bases at J, with 16 bases between. Germline V CDR1 and CDR2: SGHNT, YENEEA. CDR3 length: 18 amino acids. The CDR3 coding sequence is TGTGCCAGCAGCTTAGTTGGCAGGGGACTAGGTAGCAATCAGCCCCAGCATTTT. Encoded protein: CASSLVGRGLGSNQPQHF.

This chain joins TRBV2 and TRBJ1-5, with a tentative D call TRBD1 (6 bases). Germline CDR1 and CDR2: SNHLY and FYNNEI. This CDR3 is 15 amino acids long. V was clipped by 5 bases and J by 3 bases, with 14 bases between them. CDR3 nucleotide sequence: TGTGCCAGCAGTCCCCGTGACAGGAACAATCAGCCCCAGCATTTT. The encoded protein is CASSPRDRNNQPQHF.

This clonotype showed up just once. V and J are TRBV7-9 and TRBJ1-1; D not certain. The germline V gene encodes CDR1 SEHNR and CDR2 FQNEAQ (reference sequence). CDR3 length: 12 amino acids. V was shortened by 5 bases and J by 6 bases, with 10 bases between the two germline ends. For the CDR3, the DNA is TGTGCCAGCAGCCCCTTTCCCCCTGAAGCTTTCTTT. Its translation: CASSPFPPEAFF.

In nucleotides, the CDR3 is TGTGCCAGCAGCTTACGCGGGGTTCTTAGCGGGGGGCCAGCGGATACGCAGTATTTT. It encodes CASSLRGVLSGGPADTQYF. The rearrangement uses TRBV7-2 and TRBJ2-3; 10 nucleotides match TRBD2. This CDR3 spans 19 amino acids. Trimming removed 2 bases from V and 6 bases from J; junction bases left unmatched: 17. Germline V gives CDR1 SGHTA, CDR2 FQGNSA.

This rearrangement joins TRBV3-1 to TRBJ2-1; D perhaps matches TRBD1 (6 bases). Trimming stripped 2 bases from V and 0 bases from J, with 14 bases between. Germline assignment: CDR1 LGHDT and CDR2 YNNKEL (reference sequence). This CDR3 spans 17 amino acids. The CDR3 region is CASSQPRQVSSYNEQFF. Written as DNA, the CDR3 is TGTGCCAGCAGCCAACCTAGACAGGTTAGCTCCTACAATGAGCAGTTCTTC.

The chain employs TRBV5-4 and TRBJ1-2; a weak D match, TRBD1 (5 bases). Germline V gives CDR1 SGHNT, CDR2 YYREEE (reference sequence). Deletions cut 4 bases from V and 0 bases from J, with 13 bases between. The CDR3 covers 15 residues. CDR3 nucleotide sequence: TGTGCCAGCAGCCTAAGACAGCTCTCTAACTATGGCTACACCTTC. Translating it yields CASSLRQLSNYGYTF. Full variable domain (missing parts from reference TRBV5-4 and TRBJ1-2): ETGVTQSPTHLIKTRGQQVTLRCSSQSGHNTVSWYQQALGQGPQFIFQYYREEENGRGNFPPRFSGLQFPNYSSELNVNALELDDSALYLCASSLRQLSNYGYTFGSGTRLTVV.

The chain carries TRBV15 and TRBJ2-1; TRBD2 agrees at 13 bases. Germline V gene data show CDR1 as LNHNV and CDR2 as YYDKDF (reference sequence). This CDR3 is built from 16 residues. V lost 0 bases, J lost 7 bases, and 3 bases stayed unmatched. Here the CDR3 DNA reads TGTGCCACCAGCAGAGATTTGACTAGCGGGGGGAATGAGCAGTTCTTC. Protein: CATSRDLTSGGNEQFF.

The rearrangement links TRBV29-1 to TRBJ1-4; no firm D call. Germline V gene lookup returns CDR1 SQVTM and CDR2 ANQGSEA. Trimming left V 5 bases short and J 0 bases short, with 7 bases between. The CDR3 is made up of 13 amino acids. This CDR3 reads CSVRASTNEKLFF. CDR3 bases: TGCAGCGTTCGGGCTTCAACTAATGAAAAACTGTTTTTT.

The chain is built from TRBV18 and TRBJ2-7, with D maybe TRBD2 (5 bases). Germline V gene data show CDR1 as KGHSH and CDR2 as LQKENI. This CDR3 is built from 13 residues. Trimming left V 5 bases short and J 6 bases short, with 14 bases between. CDR3 DNA: TGTGCCAGCTCATCTTCGAACGCGGGCGAGCAGTACTTC. It translates to CASSSSNAGEQYF. The whole variable domain, filled in from reference TRBV18 and TRBJ2-7, reads NAGVMQNPRHLVRRRGQEARLRCSPMKGHSHVYWYRQLPEEGLKFMVYLQKENIIDESGMPKERFSAEFPKEGPSILRIQQVVRGDSAAYFCASSSSNAGEQYFGPGTRLTVT.

The V and J genes are TRBV29-1 and TRBJ1-3, with D possibly TRBD1 on 5 matching bases. CDR3 length: 14 residues. V lost 4 bases and J lost 0, with 10 bases in between. Germline V lookup: CDR1 SQVTM, CDR2 ANQGSEA. The CDR3, as DNA: TGCAGCGTTGTGCAGGGACTCTCTGGAAACACCATATATTTT. Amino acids: CSVVQGLSGNTIYF. The full variable domain, its missing parts supplied by reference TRBV29-1 and TRBJ1-3, is SAVISQKPSRDICQRGTSLTIQCQVDSQVTMMFWYRQQPGQSLTLIATANQGSEATYESGFVIDKFPISRPNLTFSTLTVSNMSPEDSSIYLCSVVQGLSGNTIYFGEGSWLTVV.

The gene calls are TRBV12-3 or TRBV12-4 and TRBJ2-1, with 16 bases fitting TRBD2. Trimming cost V 7 bases and J 14 bases; bases outside gene matches: 11. This CDR3 is 15 amino acids long. In DNA, the CDR3 is TGTGCCAGCACCCAGGTGGGACTAGCGGGGGGGCCAGAGTTCTTC. Translation gives CASTQVGLAGGPEFF.